This T cell receptor beta chain came from a study of T cells after yellow fever vaccination. Overall study results and limits: The secondary response peaked faster, at day 5 versus 15, but was weaker.

J was trimmed by 2 bases and V by 5 bases; bases with no gene match: 10. Per germline, CDR1 SGHTA and CDR2 FQGNSA. This CDR3 has 16 amino acids. TCRdb re-analysed the 5' RACE reads in MiXCR, keeping a single row per CDR3 protein. Here the sample spans about 300,000 distinct CDR3 sequences, roughly 9% being singletons. This clonotype was seen a handful of times. Its antigen remains unidentified. The receptor's source is a man between 18 and 35 years old who received the YFV17D yellow fever vaccine. This chain connects TRBV7-2 to TRBJ1-2; TRBD1 aligns across 8 bases. Sequenced here: CD4+ T cells sorted from PBMCs, sampled 5 days after the yellow fever booster vaccination. The CDR3 DNA is TGTGCCAGCAGCCTCCAGCCCCAGGGGGCCAACTATGGCTACACCTTC. Translation: CASSLQPQGANYGYTF.